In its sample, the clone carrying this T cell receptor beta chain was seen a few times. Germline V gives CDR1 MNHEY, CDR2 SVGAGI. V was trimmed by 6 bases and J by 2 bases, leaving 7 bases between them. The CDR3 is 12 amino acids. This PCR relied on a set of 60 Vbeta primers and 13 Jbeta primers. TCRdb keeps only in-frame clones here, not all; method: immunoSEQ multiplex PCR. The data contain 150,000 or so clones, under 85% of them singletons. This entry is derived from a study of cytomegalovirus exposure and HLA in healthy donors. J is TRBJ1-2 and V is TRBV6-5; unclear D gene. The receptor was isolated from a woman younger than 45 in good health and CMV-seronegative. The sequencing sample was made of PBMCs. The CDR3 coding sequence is TGTGCCAGCAGAGGAGACAACTATGGCTACACCTTC. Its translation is CASRGDNYGYTF.